Sequencing of this T cell receptor beta chain was carried out in a study of vaccination and CD4 T cells after COVID-19. This clonotype was counted a few times. Antigen: not known. The treatment here: approximately nine-day PBMC culture with coronavirus spike peptide pools or control peptides (ViraFEST assay). The CDR3 runs to 14 residues. The germline V gene has CDR1 MNHEY and CDR2 SMNVEV (reference sequence). The ends lost 8 bases at V and 4 bases at J; junction bases unmatched: 4. Sequence data for DNA of cultured CD4+ T cells were generated by the Oncomine TCR Beta short-read assay. One entry per CDR3 protein results from TCRdb running MiXCR on the PCR reads. The sample has around 16,000 distinct CDR3 sequences; 35% are singletons.

The chain joins TRBV27 to TRBJ2-2, with TRBD1 identical over 10 bases. Sequencing input: cultured CD4+ T cells from blood. This sequence originates from a human donor with COVID-19. The CDR3 spells CASARTGGTGELFF. The CDR3 coding sequence is TGTGCCAGCGCCCGGACAGGGGGCACCGGGGAGCTGTTTTTT.